The clone carrying this T cell receptor beta chain appeared a few times. The record originates from a study of T-cell reconstitution after alpha-beta-depleted transplantation in children. This CDR3 contains 20 residues. The V gene's germline CDR1 is MGHRA and CDR2 YSYEKL. The V gene end was trimmed by 1 base and the J gene end by 3 bases; junction bases not matched to a gene: 11. Unique molecular identifiers were incorporated when the TCRbeta library was constructed. TCRdb itself ran the PCR reads through MiXCR, one entry per CDR3 protein. The top ten clones hold 3.5% to 4% of a sample with almost 400,000 distinct CDR3 sequences, roughly 21% of them seen once.

The sequence came from a human donor who donated a stem cell graft to a child with acute myeloid leukemia. The chain uses TRBV4-1 and TRBJ2-2, with 13 positions matching TRBD2. The source material was PBMCs from the stem cell graft donor, sampled from the stem cell graft. CDR3 sequence reads: CASSQGLRTSGSRHTGELFF. In nucleotides, the CDR3 is TGCGCCAGCAGCCAAGGGCTACGGACTAGCGGGAGTCGGCACACCGGGGAGCTGTTTTTT.